The clone carrying this T cell receptor beta chain was recorded many times. This sample is drawn from a study of CDR3 diversity in severe acne. The CDR3 covers 14 residues. The V gene's germline CDR1 is MNHNY and CDR2 SVGAGI (reference sequence). V was clipped by 5 bases and J by 1 base, with 11 bases between them. TCRdb fed the PCR reads into MiXCR, producing one record per CDR3 protein. The table shows 85,000 to 120,000 distinct CDR3 sequences, with about half occurring only once. The sequence was obtained from a male donor with acne. Sequenced input: blood. V usage is TRBV6-6 and J usage is TRBJ2-5; no clear D gene. For the CDR3, the DNA is TGTGCCAGCAGTCCCCAGTTAATCCAAGAGACCCAGTACTTC. Its protein is CASSPQLIQETQYF.